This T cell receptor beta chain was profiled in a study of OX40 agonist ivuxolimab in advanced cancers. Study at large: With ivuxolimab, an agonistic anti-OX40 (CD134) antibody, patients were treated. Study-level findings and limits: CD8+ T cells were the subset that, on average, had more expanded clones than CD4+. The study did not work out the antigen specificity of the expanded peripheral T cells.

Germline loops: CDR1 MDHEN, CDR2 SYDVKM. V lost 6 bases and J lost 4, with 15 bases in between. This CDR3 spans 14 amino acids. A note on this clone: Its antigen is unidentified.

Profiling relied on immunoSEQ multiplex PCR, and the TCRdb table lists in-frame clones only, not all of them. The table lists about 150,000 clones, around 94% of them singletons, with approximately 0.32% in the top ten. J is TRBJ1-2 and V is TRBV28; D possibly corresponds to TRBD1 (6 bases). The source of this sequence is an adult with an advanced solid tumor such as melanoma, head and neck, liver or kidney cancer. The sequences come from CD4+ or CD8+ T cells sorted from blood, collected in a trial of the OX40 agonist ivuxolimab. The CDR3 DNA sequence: TGTGCCAGCAGGGGTACAGGGTCTGGCTATGGCTACACCTTC. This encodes CASRGTGSGYGYTF.